Each of the 21 T cell receptor beta chains below was sequenced from the same sample in a study of read filtering for tumor transcriptome and immune sequencing. The library was built from roughly 400 ng RNA with molecular barcoded adaptors for alpha/delta and beta/gamma chains. MiXCR was run by TCRdb on the reads, yielding one entry per CDR3 protein. The profile shows about 48,000 distinct CDR3 sequences, about 19% of them singletons. What was sequenced was a population of CD138-negative cells sorted from bone marrow. The source of these receptors is a donor at least 40 years old with multiple myeloma.

This clonotype was recorded many times. The chain combines TRBV7-2 with TRBJ1-1; D is unresolved. V lost 1 base and J 2 bases, leaving 14 bases between the germline ends. The CDR3 extends over 16 amino acids. Germline values: CDR1 SGHTA, CDR2 FQGNSA. CDR3 nucleotide sequence: TGTGCCAGCAGCTTAGGTGGTAGGGCGTATAACACTGAAGCTTTCTTT. This sequence encodes CASSLGGRAYNTEAFF.

The table lists this clonotype with many counts. This chain joins TRBV12-3 or TRBV12-4 and TRBJ2-6; no clear D. V lost 4 bases to trimming and J lost 0 bases, with 7 bases between them. The CDR3 runs 15 residues. DNA of the CDR3: TGTGCCAGCAGTTCGCCACCCTCTGGGGCCAACGTCCTGACTTTC. Its translation is CASSSPPSGANVLTF.

This clonotype was seen a handful of times. A single base separates this from a much larger clone, so it may be a read error. This chain links TRBV2 with TRBJ2-1; 8 positions match TRBD1. CDR1 SNHLY and CDR2 FYNNEI come from the germline V gene. The CDR3 is 13 residues long. CDR3 residues: CARGPTGVNEQSF. CDR3 coding DNA: TGTGCCAGAGGCCCGACAGGGGTAAATGAGCAGTCCTTC.

This clonotype has just a few counts. The rearrangement links TRBV2 to TRBJ2-7; D is unclear. CDR1 is SNHLY and CDR2 is FYNNEI in the germline V gene. The CDR3 extends over 12 amino acids. V was pared by 7 bases and J by 4 bases, with 11 bases between. Here the CDR3 reads CASTGVDYEQYF. CDR3 in DNA: TGTGCCAGCACAGGAGTCGATTACGAGCAGTACTTC.

This clonotype was seen many times. The rearrangement uses TRBV30 and TRBJ2-1; D is unresolved. CDR3 size: 11 residues. Germline V CDR1 and CDR2: GTSNPN, SVGIG (reference sequence). Trimming shortened V by 2 bases and J by 8 bases, and 7 bases separated the two germline ends. CDR3 in amino acids: CAWSPAHEQFF. The CDR3 DNA reads as TGTGCCTGGAGTCCAGCCCATGAGCAGTTCTTC.

This clonotype rates as medium-sized. This chain joins TRBV29-1 and TRBJ2-1; D perhaps matches TRBD1 (6 bases). V lost 4 bases and J lost 5, with 15 bases in between. Germline values: CDR1 SQVTM, CDR2 ANQGSEA. CDR3 length: 14 residues. Written as DNA, the CDR3 is TGCAGCGTTGTCTTGGGGGCGCGTAACAATGAGCAGTTCTTC. Its translation is CSVVLGARNNEQFF.

This clonotype was observed many times. The CDR3: CASSSQGNQPQHF. The CDR3 region has the DNA TGTGCCAGTAGTTCACAGGGAAATCAGCCCCAGCATTTT. The V call is TRBV19, the J call TRBJ1-5, with D possibly being TRBD1 (6 bases). The CDR3 runs to 13 residues. With 5 bases removed from V and 4 bases from J, the gap between germline ends came to 9 bases. CDR1 is LNHDA and CDR2 is SQIVND in the germline V gene (reference sequence).

The chain links TRBV7-6 to TRBJ2-2; D is ambiguous. The CDR3 runs 17 residues. The germline V gene encodes CDR1 SGHVS and CDR2 FNYEAQ. V was shortened by 3 bases and J by 7 bases, with 21 bases between the two germline ends. Written as DNA, the CDR3 is TGTGCCAGCAGCTTGAAAACAAGCCAATGGGAAGTCGGGGAGCTGTTTTTT. Translation: CASSLKTSQWEVGELFF.

As regards this clonotype: A much bigger clone sits one base away, suggesting this may be a read error. Lacking the conserved final phenylalanine or tryptophan, this CDR3 likely reflects a read error. Because the CDR3's place on the DNA is in doubt, the DNA is left out and the CDR3 is given as listed by TCRdb. The gene calls are TRBV12-3 or TRBV12-4 and TRBJ1-2; TRBD1 is the table's D call and was not checked against the DNA. The CDR3 contains 11 residues when both ends are counted. The CDR3 is CASSSSGLPGL.

The rearrangement uses TRBV28 and TRBJ2-7; TRBD1 agrees at 8 bases. Germline lookup yields CDR1 MDHEN and CDR2 SYDVKM. This CDR3 comprises 16 residues. V lost 6 bases and J lost 3; bases outside the gene matches: 13. In nucleotides, the CDR3 is TGTGCCAGCAGGTTTGGTATGGGACAGGCCTTCTACGAGCAGTACTTC. Its protein product is CASRFGMGQAFYEQYF.

This clonotype was counted many times. The V gene is TRBV14, the J gene TRBJ1-1; D is unclear. The V end was cut by 4 bases, the J end by 7 bases, with 19 bases between. Germline assignment: CDR1 SGHDN and CDR2 FVKESK. CDR3 length: 15 amino acids. The CDR3 protein is CASSLVRGGFREAFF. As DNA, the CDR3 is TGTGCCAGCAGCCTTGTGAGAGGAGGATTTCGTGAAGCTTTCTTT.

The chain carries TRBV20-1 and TRBJ2-7, with a tentative D call TRBD2 (5 bases). Deletions cut 6 bases from V and 0 bases from J, with 21 bases between. The CDR3 has 16 residues. Germline CDR1 is DFQATT and CDR2 is SNEGSKA (reference sequence). The CDR3 here is CSAGQRGGGLSYEQYF. The CDR3 DNA sequence: TGCAGTGCCGGGCAGCGAGGAGGCGGCCTCTCCTACGAGCAGTACTTC.

Many counts were recorded for this clonotype. The chain employs TRBV19 and TRBJ2-6, with D unclear. Between the trimmed V and J ends, which lost 4 bases and 2 bases, there was a span of 9 bases. The length of the CDR3 is 15 residues. The germline CDR1 and CDR2 sequences are LNHDA and SQIVND (reference sequence). CDR3 nucleotides: TGTGCCAGTAGTACGCGGACCCCTGGGGCCAACGTCCTGACTTTC. Translated: CASSTRTPGANVLTF. Complete variable domain (other parts from reference TRBV19 and TRBJ2-6): DGGITQSPKYLFRKEGQNVTLSCEQNLNHDAMYWYRQDPGQGLRLIYYSQIVNDFQKGDIAEGYSVSREKKESFPLTVTSAQKNPTAFYLCASSTRTPGANVLTFGAGSRLTVL.

This clonotype was found many times. In DNA form, the CDR3 reads TGTGCCAGCAGTTTATCGGGCTCTGAGCAGTTCTTC. Its translation is CASSLSGSEQFF. J is TRBJ2-1 and V is TRBV12-3 or TRBV12-4; D remains ambiguous. This CDR3 comprises 12 residues. Trimming removed 2 bases at V and 9 bases at J, with 8 bases between.

This rearrangement joins TRBV24-1 to TRBJ2-3; 8 bases agree with TRBD1. The CDR3 covers 13 residues. J gave up 7 bases and V 3 bases, and 2 bases lay outside the gene matches. CDR1 and CDR2 (germline): KGHDR, SFDVKD. CDR3 residues: CATSDTGGYTQYF. The CDR3 coding sequence is TGTGCCACCAGTGATACAGGGGGATATACGCAGTATTTT.

This clonotype was counted ten times or more. The chain has TRBV5-1 and TRBJ2-3; possibly TRBD2 for D (6 bases). This CDR3 comprises 14 residues. The germline V and J ends were trimmed by 4 bases and 2 bases, with 11 bases remaining between them. The germline CDR1 and CDR2 sequences are SGHRS and YFSETQ. The DNA for the CDR3 is TGCGCCAGCAGCCCGGGACTCAACACAGATACGCAGTATTTT. Protein: CASSPGLNTDTQYF.

This clonotype was counted many times. This rearrangement joins TRBV6-2 or TRBV6-3 to TRBJ2-6, with 7 bases matching TRBD1. CDR1 is MNHEY and CDR2 is SVGEGT in the germline V gene. After removal of 4 bases from V and 0 bases from J, the junction contained 12 bases not matched to a gene. The CDR3 is made up of 19 amino acids. The DNA for the CDR3 is TGTGCCAGCAGTTTTTTCGAGGACAGGTTCCTCTCTGGGGCCAACGTCCTGACTTTC. It is translated as CASSFFEDRFLSGANVLTF.

This clonotype was recorded a few times. The V call is TRBV4-3, the J call TRBJ2-3; perhaps TRBD1 as D (6 bases). With 0 bases removed from V and 2 bases from J, the gap between germline ends came to 6 bases. Per the germline V gene, CDR1 is LGHNA and CDR2 is YSLEER. The CDR3 consists of 14 residues. The DNA of the CDR3 is TGCGCCAGCAGCCAAGAGGGGGCCACAGATACGCAGTATTTT. Protein: CASSQEGATDTQYF.

This clonotype was recorded at least ten times. The chain carries TRBV9 and TRBJ1-1; TRBD1 might be the D (5 bases). Trimming removed 4 bases from V and 7 bases from J, with 11 bases in between. CDR1 is SGDLS and CDR2 is YYNGEE in the germline V gene. CDR3 length: 12 residues. CDR3 DNA: TGTGCCAGCAGCCAACAGGCGGGTGAAGCTTTCTTT. Amino acid sequence: CASSQQAGEAFF. The full variable domain, its missing parts supplied by reference TRBV9 and TRBJ1-1, is DSGVTQTPKHLITATGQRVTLRCSPRSGDLSVYWYQQSLDQGLQFLIQYYNGEERAKGNILERFSAQQFPDLHSELNLSSLELGDSALYFCASSQQAGEAFFGQGTRLTVV.

A remark on this clonotype: Germline is not matched at one junction end, which may reflect a read error. This chain joins TRBV2 and TRBJ1-1; D call uncertain. CDR3 length: 13 amino acids. The germline V gene has CDR1 SNHLY and CDR2 FYNNEI. CDR3 protein: CASSEQMNTVAFF. Written as DNA, the CDR3 is TGTGCCAGCAGTGAACAGATGAACACTGTAGCTTTCTTT.

This clonotype was detected ten times or more. The V and J genes are TRBV6-5 and TRBJ2-1; 10 nucleotides align to TRBD2. Germline assignment: CDR1 MNHEY and CDR2 SVGAGI. Trimming at V came to 4 bases and at J to 5 bases, leaving 8 bases not matched to a gene. This CDR3 is built from 16 residues. The CDR3 loop is CASSSLAGAFNNEQFF. CDR3 DNA sequence: TGTGCCAGCAGTTCCCTAGCGGGAGCGTTCAACAATGAGCAGTTCTTC.